The TCR beta chain under discussion was sequenced for a study of T cell clonotyping in hematopoietic cell transplantation. Regarding this clone: Its antigen remains unknown.

Overall study results and limits: Few recipient clonotypes overlapped donors; over 97% were de novo at given depth. Higher Inverse Simpson Index values in graft donor and pretransplant recipient predicted broader posttransplant TCR diversity. Cells were unsorted, so CD4 and CD8 contributions were not separated.

Sequenced by immunoSEQ multiplex PCR; TCRdb stores in-frame clones only, minus some. Of about 36,000 clones listed, over 75% are singletons. The receptor's source is a woman in her forties in good health. Some clones in this sample may be carry-over from other donors' samples. The sequencing sample was made of peripheral blood mononuclear cells.

CDR3 in amino acids: CASSLPSGELFF. The DNA for the CDR3 is TGTGCCAGCAGTTTACCGTCCGGGGAGCTGTTTTTT. This chain links TRBV28 with TRBJ2-2; D gene ambiguous. The CDR3 runs to 12 residues. V lost 2 bases and J lost 6, with 4 bases in between. CDR1 is MDHEN, CDR2 SYDVKM, per germline.